This passage covers 15 T cell receptor beta chains from one sample sequenced in a study of OX40 agonist ivuxolimab in advanced cancers. The protocol was immunoSEQ multiplex PCR, while the TCRdb copy is restricted to in-frame clones and leaves out a portion. The repertoire holds over 100,000 clones, with over 75% as singletons. The sample here was CD4+ or CD8+ T cells sorted from blood, taken in a trial of the OX40 agonist ivuxolimab. These receptors were obtained from an adult with an advanced solid tumor such as melanoma, head and neck, liver or kidney cancer.

This sequence joins TRBV28 and TRBJ2-7; D is possibly TRBD1 (5 bases). The CDR3 loop spans 14 amino acids. Trimming took off 3 bases at V and 0 bases at J, with 9 bases between the two ends. Germline-derived CDR1 and CDR2 are MDHEN and SYDVKM. The CDR3, as DNA: TGTGCCAGCAGTTTGACAGTGCTCTCCTACGAGCAGTACTTC. It is translated as CASSLTVLSYEQYF.

The J gene is TRBJ1-3, the V gene TRBV15; maybe TRBD1 (5 bases). This CDR3 is built from 16 residues. V lost 0 bases to trimming and J lost 0 bases, with 9 bases between them. Germline V gene sequence: CDR1 LNHNV, CDR2 YYDKDF (reference sequence). The CDR3 nucleotides are TGTGCCACCAGCAGAGACCAAGGGGTCTCTGGAAACACCATATATTTT. As protein: CATSRDQGVSGNTIYF.

This clone was detected many times. The gene calls are TRBV9 and TRBJ1-6, with 7 bases aligning to TRBD1. The CDR3 contains 14 residues. Germline-derived CDR1 and CDR2 are SGDLS and YYNGEE. Unmatched junction bases numbered 6, after V lost 5 bases and J lost 7 bases. CDR3 DNA: TGTGCCAGCAGTCTACAGGGGCTGAATTCACCCCTCCACTTT. Protein product: CASSLQGLNSPLHF.

This clone was seen a few times. The V call is TRBV28, the J call TRBJ1-6; D unresolved. V was clipped by 7 bases and J by 7 bases, with 14 bases between them. The CDR3 runs 14 residues. Germline CDR1 reads MDHEN; CDR2 reads SYDVKM. CDR3 protein: CASKEATVNSPLHF. As DNA, the CDR3 is TGTGCCAGCAAAGAGGCAACGGTAAATTCACCCCTCCACTTT. Full variable domain (missing parts from reference TRBV28 and TRBJ1-6): DVKVTQSSRYLVKRTGEKVFLECVQDMDHENMFWYRQDPGLGLRLIYFSYDVKMKEKGDIPEGYSVSREKKERFSLILESASTNQTSMYLCASKEATVNSPLHFGNGTRLTVT.

The chain combines TRBV19 with TRBJ2-3; TRBD2 matches 7 bases. This CDR3 is 14 amino acids long. Germline lookup yields CDR1 LNHDA and CDR2 SQIVND (reference sequence). With 9 bases clipped from V and 3 bases from J, the junction kept 9 bases outside the gene matches. CDR3 loop: CARPQGGRTDTQYF. The CDR3 DNA sequence: TGTGCCAGGCCGCAGGGAGGGAGGACAGATACGCAGTATTTT.

The chain employs TRBV28 and TRBJ1-2, with D unresolved. The CDR3 covers 13 residues. Germline CDR1 and CDR2: MDHEN and SYDVKM. V lost 3 bases to trimming and J lost 5 bases, with 10 bases between them. The CDR3 sequence is CASSLETQYGYTF. CDR3 sequence (DNA): TGTGCCAGCAGTTTGGAGACTCAATATGGCTACACCTTC.

The chain employs TRBV6-5 and TRBJ1-1, with D hard to call. The V end lost 6 bases, the J end lost 5 bases, and 13 bases lay between the germline ends. The CDR3 extends over 13 amino acids. Germline V gene data show CDR1 as MNHEY and CDR2 as SVGAGI. CDR3 sequence: CASSGVGVTEAFF. In DNA, the CDR3 is TGTGCCAGCAGCGGAGTTGGGGTTACTGAAGCTTTCTTT.

The genes are TRBV25-1 and TRBJ2-1, with TRBD2 identical over 10 bases. With V trimmed by 6 bases and J by 2 bases, 4 bases remained unmatched. Germline lookup yields CDR1 MGHDK and CDR2 SYGVNS. This CDR3 comprises 15 residues. DNA for the CDR3: TGTGCCAGCAGAGGAAGCGGGGGGGCCTACAATGAGCAGTTCTTC. Translated, it gives CASRGSGGAYNEQFF. The variable domain in full, with the rest retrieved from reference TRBV25-1 and TRBJ2-1, is EADIYQTPRYLVIGTGKKITLECSQTMGHDKMYWYQQDPGMELHLIHYSYGVNSTEKGDLSSESTVSRIRTEHFPLTLESARPSHTSQYLCASRGSGGAYNEQFFGPGTRLTVL.

The J gene is TRBJ2-1, the V gene TRBV6-5, with 8 bases identical to TRBD1. This CDR3 contains 15 residues. J gave up 7 bases and V 5 bases, and 10 bases lay outside the gene matches. Germline CDR1 is MNHEY and CDR2 is SVGAGI. The CDR3 DNA is TGTGCCAGCAGTGGGCGGGGACAGGCAAGGAATGAGCAGTTCTTC. Its protein product is CASSGRGQARNEQFF.

This chain links TRBV6-4 with TRBJ1-6; 8 bases agree with TRBD1. The CDR3 runs 15 residues. The germline CDR1 and CDR2 sequences are MRHNA and SNTAGT. V dropped 5 bases and J dropped 7; count of bases not matched to a gene: 7. The CDR3 loop is CASSSRTGRNSPLHF. The CDR3 nucleotides read TGTGCCAGCAGTTCCAGGACAGGGAGAAATTCACCCCTCCACTTT.

J is TRBJ1-2 and V is TRBV5-1; a possible D gene is TRBD1 (6 bases). The CDR3 runs to 14 residues. Trimming removed 5 bases at V and 2 bases at J, with 13 bases between. Germline V gene sequence: CDR1 SGHRS, CDR2 YFSETQ. This CDR3 reads CASREGGVNYGYTF. CDR3 DNA: TGCGCCAGCAGGGAAGGGGGAGTCAACTATGGCTACACCTTC.

The gene calls are TRBV30 and TRBJ2-5, with 8 bases fitting TRBD2. The CDR3 consists of 14 residues. The V segment lost 0 bases and the J segment 3 bases; nucleotides outside the gene matches: 3. In germline, CDR1 is GTSNPN, CDR2 SVGIG (reference sequence). Here the CDR3 DNA reads TGTGCCTGGAGTGTAGGAGCGGGGGAAGAGACCCAGTACTTC. Translating it yields CAWSVGAGEETQYF. Drawing the rest from reference TRBV30 and TRBJ2-5, the complete variable domain is SQTIHQWPATLVQPVGSPLSLECTVEGTSNPNLYWYRQAAGRGLQLLFYSVGIGQISSEVPQNLSASRPQDRQFILSSKKLLLSDSGFYLCAWSVGAGEETQYFGPGTRLLVL.

The chain uses TRBV4-1 and TRBJ1-2; no definite D call. CDR1 is MGHRA and CDR2 is YSYEKL in the germline V gene. V was trimmed by 1 base and J by 0 bases, leaving 9 bases between them. This CDR3 is 15 amino acids long. CDR3 in amino acids: CASSQGTRANYGYTF. The DNA of the CDR3 is TGCGCCAGCAGCCAAGGGACGAGGGCTAACTATGGCTACACCTTC.

The V gene is TRBV27, the J gene TRBJ1-2, with 8 bases lining up with TRBD1. V lost 5 bases, J lost 8 bases, and 10 bases stayed unmatched. CDR3 length: 14 residues. CDR1 and CDR2 (germline): MNHEY, SMNVEV (reference sequence). Here the CDR3 DNA reads TGTGCCAGCAGTGAAGCACAGGGGGTAAGAGGCTACACCTTC. Amino acids: CASSEAQGVRGYTF.

The J gene is TRBJ2-7, the V gene TRBV6-5; a possible D gene is TRBD1 (5 bases). The CDR3 totals 13 residues. Trimming stripped 5 bases from V and 2 bases from J, with 10 bases between. CDR1 is MNHEY, CDR2 SVGAGI, per germline. CDR3 DNA sequence: TGTGCCAGCAGTGACAGTGGAACCTACGAGCAGTACTTC. Protein product: CASSDSGTYEQYF.